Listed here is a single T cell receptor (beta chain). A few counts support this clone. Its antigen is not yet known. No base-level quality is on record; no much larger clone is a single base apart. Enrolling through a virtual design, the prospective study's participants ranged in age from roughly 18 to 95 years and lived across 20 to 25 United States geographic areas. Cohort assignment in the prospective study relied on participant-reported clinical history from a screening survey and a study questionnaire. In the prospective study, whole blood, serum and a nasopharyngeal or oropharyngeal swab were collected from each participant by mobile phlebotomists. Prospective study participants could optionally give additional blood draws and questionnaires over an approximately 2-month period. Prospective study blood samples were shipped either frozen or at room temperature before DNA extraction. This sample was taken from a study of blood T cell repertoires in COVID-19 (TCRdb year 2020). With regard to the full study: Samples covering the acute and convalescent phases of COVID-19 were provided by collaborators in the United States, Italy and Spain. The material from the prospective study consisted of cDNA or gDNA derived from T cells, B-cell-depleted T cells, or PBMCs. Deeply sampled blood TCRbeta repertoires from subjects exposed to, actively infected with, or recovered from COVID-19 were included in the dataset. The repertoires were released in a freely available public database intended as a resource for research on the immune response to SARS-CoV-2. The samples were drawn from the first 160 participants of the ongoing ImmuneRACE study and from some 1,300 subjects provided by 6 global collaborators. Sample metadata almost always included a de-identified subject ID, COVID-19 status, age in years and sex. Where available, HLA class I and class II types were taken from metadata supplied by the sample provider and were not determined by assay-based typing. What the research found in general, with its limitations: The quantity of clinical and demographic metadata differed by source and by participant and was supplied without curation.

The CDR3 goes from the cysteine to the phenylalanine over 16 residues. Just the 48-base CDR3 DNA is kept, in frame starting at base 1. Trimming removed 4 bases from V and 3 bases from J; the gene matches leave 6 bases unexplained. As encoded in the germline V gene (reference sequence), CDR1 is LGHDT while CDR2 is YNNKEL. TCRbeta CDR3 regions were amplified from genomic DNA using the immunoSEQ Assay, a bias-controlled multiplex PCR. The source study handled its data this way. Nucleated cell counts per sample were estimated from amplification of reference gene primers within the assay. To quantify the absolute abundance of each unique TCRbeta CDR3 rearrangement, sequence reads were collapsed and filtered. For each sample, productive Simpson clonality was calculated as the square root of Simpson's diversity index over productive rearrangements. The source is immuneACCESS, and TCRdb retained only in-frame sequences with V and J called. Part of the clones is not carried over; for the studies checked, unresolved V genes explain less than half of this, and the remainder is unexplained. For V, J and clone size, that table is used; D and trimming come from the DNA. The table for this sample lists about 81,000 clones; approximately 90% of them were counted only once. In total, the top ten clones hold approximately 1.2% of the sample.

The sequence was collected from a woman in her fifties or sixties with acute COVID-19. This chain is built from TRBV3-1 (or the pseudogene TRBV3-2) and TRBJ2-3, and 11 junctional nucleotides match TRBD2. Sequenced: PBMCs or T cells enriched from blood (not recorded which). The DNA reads TGTGCCAGCAGCCCCCAGACTAGCGGGATAACAGATACGCAGTATTTT. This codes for CASSPQTSGITDTQYF.